This TCR beta chain was recovered during a study of control samples from healthy donors and cancer patients. The CDR3 is 12 amino acids. V was shortened by 6 bases and J by 5 bases, with 10 bases between the two germline ends. This clone appeared once. Data came from immunoSEQ multiplex PCR; TCRdb stores just in-frame clones and leaves some out. There are about 170,000 clones in the sample; about nine tenths occur only once, and 1.5% lies in the top ten. The chain recombines TRBV12-3 or TRBV12-4 with TRBJ2-5; tentative D call: TRBD2 (7 bases). The sequenced material came from blood. The sequence was collected from a woman aged 30 to 39 in good health. The CDR3 is CASRQGGETQYF. The CDR3 DNA follows: TGTGCCAGCAGACAGGGAGGGGAGACCCAGTACTTC.